This T cell receptor (beta chain) was profiled in a study of OX40 agonist ivuxolimab in advanced cancers. General observations from the study: Within 6 weeks, CD4+ and CD8+ blood T cells expanded clonally at 0.1 to 3.0 mg/kg. CD4+ T cells averaged fewer expanded clones than CD8+ T cells.

This clone was seen only a few times. The antigen is unknown. Here immunoSEQ multiplex PCR was the method, and the copy in TCRdb shows in-frame clones only, minus some. The sample includes some 25,000 clones, around 85% seen only once; the top ten take about 37%. The study sampled blood at baseline, cycle 4 day 1, and cycle 7 day 1. Trimming took off 2 bases at V and 6 bases at J, with 8 bases between the two ends. In germline, CDR1 is MNHEY, CDR2 SMNVEV (reference sequence). The CDR3 is 14 amino acids. The source is an adult with an advanced solid tumor such as melanoma, head and neck, liver or kidney cancer. The sequencing here drew on CD4+ or CD8+ T cells sorted from blood, taken in a trial of the OX40 agonist ivuxolimab. The chain has TRBV27 and TRBJ1-6; D unresolved. CDR3 in DNA: TGTGCCAGCAGTTTAGGTCAGCCTAATTCACCCCTCCACTTT. This translates into CASSLGQPNSPLHF.